The clone carrying this TCR beta chain has more than one count but fewer than ten. Antigen: not known. CDR1 is SGDLS, CDR2 YYNGEE, per germline. The CDR3 length is 11 residues. V lost 0 bases and J lost 5, with 3 bases in between. These data originate in a study of T-cell memory formation after mild COVID-19. Points from the study as a whole: For contracting clones, CD4+ ones sat mainly in CM and EM, CD8+ in EMRA. Clones that got smaller from day 15 to 85 had even CD4/CD8, while clones growing later tipped toward CD4+. Pre-infection memory showed some responding clones, and this suggested that cross-reactive memory joined.

TCR alpha and TCR beta cDNA libraries carrying sample barcodes and UMIs were produced by 5'RACE using constant-segment primers. From the 5' RACE reads, TCRdb called clonotypes with MiXCR, one entry per CDR3 protein. In the table there are roughly 200,000 distinct CDR3 sequences, roughly 23% of which are singletons. The TCR was taken from an adult woman who had mild COVID-19 (a few samples of this study predate the infection). Cell type and time point are not known. The chain has TRBV9 and TRBJ2-7; D unresolved. The specimen sequenced was PBMCs or a T cell subset sorted from them (not recorded which). CDR3 coding DNA: TGTGCCAGCAGCGTAGCTAACGAGCAGTACTTC. As protein: CASSVANEQYF.